This is a list of T cell receptor beta chains from one sample in a study of shared clonotypes between healthy human individuals. This table comes from immunoSEQ multiplex PCR, and its TCRdb copy is limited to in-frame clones, with some not included. The sample lists 550,000 to 750,000 clones; roughly 96% were seen once. The sample comprised naive CD8+ T cells sorted from blood. All receptors come from a woman under 40 in good health. CDR3s include the opening cysteine and the closing phenylalanine or tryptophan. The D gene is left open where the match is weak. The size entry is marked missing in some rows and otherwise reads once, few, many or a size class.

j_gene	d_gene	abundance	v_gene	CDR3aa	CDR3nt
TRBJ2-1	NA	NA	TRBV19	CASSVFSASSYNEQFF	TGTGCCAGTAGTGTCTTTAGCGCGAGCTCCTACAATGAGCAGTTCTTC
TRBJ1-4	NA	once	TRBV6-5	CASSSSGVLEKLFF	TGTGCCAGCAGCTCCTCGGGAGTTCTCGAAAAACTGTTTTTT
TRBJ1-2	NA	NA	TRBV14	CASSQDQRAGYTF	TGTGCCAGCAGCCAAGATCAGAGGGCTGGCTACACCTTC
TRBJ2-7	TRBD2	NA	TRBV27	CASSLSIGGGRLAGTEQYF	TGTGCCAGCAGTTTATCGATAGGGGGGGGACGACTAGCGGGAACCGAGCAGTACTTC
TRBJ2-1	NA	NA	TRBV5-6	CASSFTGASSYNEQFF	TGTGCCAGCAGCTTTACGGGGGCTAGCTCCTACAATGAGCAGTTCTTC
TRBJ1-2	NA	NA	TRBV27	CASSLREGNGYTF	TGTGCCAGCAGTTTAAGAGAGGGGAATGGCTACACCTTC
TRBJ2-7	NA	NA	TRBV19	CASSIVPSSDYSYEQYF	TGTGCCAGTAGTATAGTACCGTCTAGCGATTACTCCTACGAGCAGTACTTC
TRBJ2-5	TRBD1	NA	TRBV4-1	CASSQSQGQGAPRYF	TGCGCCAGCAGCCAGTCTCAGGGACAGGGGGCGCCGCGGTACTTC
TRBJ2-1	TRBD2	NA	TRBV28	CASSLIPGREFMNEQFF	TGTGCCAGCAGTTTGATTCCCGGGCGGGAGTTTATGAATGAGCAGTTCTTC
TRBJ2-7	NA	NA	TRBV11-2	CASSLGLRTYEQYF	TGTGCCAGCAGCTTGGGACTGAGGACCTACGAGCAGTACTTC
TRBJ2-1	NA	NA	TRBV18	CASSPRPRDWESNEQFF	TGTGCCAGCTCACCAAGACCCCGGGACTGGGAGAGTAATGAGCAGTTCTTC
TRBJ2-5	NA	NA	TRBV7-9	CASSSPGTKETQYF	TGTGCCAGCAGCTCACCCGGGACAAAAGAGACCCAGTACTTC
TRBJ2-5	TRBD2	NA	TRBV28	CASSPGLAGGSETQYF	TGTGCCAGCAGTCCCGGACTAGCGGGAGGGTCTGAGACCCAGTACTTC
TRBJ2-3	NA	NA	TRBV5-8	CASSLLGSGDTQYF	TGTGCCAGCAGCTTGTTAGGATCTGGGGATACGCAGTATTTT
TRBJ2-1	TRBD2	NA	TRBV5-4	CASSPLSGRENEQFF	TGTGCCAGCAGCCCCCTCAGCGGGAGGGAGAATGAGCAGTTCTTC
TRBJ1-3	NA	NA	TRBV15	CATSRATGLGNTIYF	TGTGCCACCAGCAGAGCGACAGGTCTTGGAAACACCATATATTTT
TRBJ2-7	NA	NA	TRBV28	CASSFPDSYEQYF	TGTGCCAGCAGTTTCCCAGACTCCTACGAGCAGTACTTC
TRBJ2-7	NA	NA	TRBV9	CASSVHSSANFDEQYF	TGTGCCAGCAGCGTTCACAGTAGCGCCAATTTCGACGAGCAGTACTTC
TRBJ2-1	NA	NA	TRBV27	CASSLTAGTPYNEQFF	TGTGCCAGCAGTTTAACCGCCGGGACCCCGTACAATGAGCAGTTCTTC
TRBJ2-2	TRBD1	once	TRBV28	CASLGPGQGISGELFF	TGTGCCAGTCTAGGGCCGGGACAGGGTATTTCCGGGGAGCTGTTTTTT
TRBJ2-7	TRBD2	NA	TRBV5-1	CASRTSDSYEQYF	TGCGCCAGCCGTACTAGCGACTCCTACGAGCAGTACTTC
TRBJ1-1	NA	NA	TRBV28	CASSLEKWDTEAFF	TGTGCCAGCAGTTTAGAAAAGTGGGACACTGAAGCTTTCTTT
TRBJ2-7	TRBD1	NA	TRBV6-1	CANAPGQGYEQYF	TGTGCCAACGCCCCGGGACAGGGGTACGAGCAGTACTTC
TRBJ2-3	NA	NA	TRBV29-1	CSVVRGTDTDTQYF	TGCAGCGTTGTGAGGGGAACAGACACAGATACGCAGTATTTT
TRBJ2-1	NA	once	TRBV4-1	CASSHSELMNNEQFF	TGCGCCAGCAGCCATTCGGAACTTATGAACAATGAGCAGTTCTTC
TRBJ1-6	NA	NA	TRBV2	CASRGGNSPLHF	TGTGCCAGCCGAGGGGGGAATTCACCCCTCCACTTT